This T cell receptor (beta chain) was found in a study of early T cells in non-severe SARS-CoV-2 infection. This clonotype has more than one count but fewer than ten. The CDR3 extends over 12 amino acids. Trimming took off 7 bases at V and 1 base at J, with 10 bases between the two ends. Germline V gene sequence: CDR1 DFQATT, CDR2 SNEGSKA (reference sequence). Via MiXCR, TCRdb re-called the 5' RACE reads, giving one row per CDR3 protein. The sample has tens of thousands of distinct CDR3 sequences; around 4.2% are singletons. J is TRBJ1-1 and V is TRBV20-1; no clear D. The material sequenced was whole blood. This sequence originates from an adult who was a healthcare worker with PCR-confirmed SARS-CoV-2 infection or an uninfected control (not recorded which). Here the CDR3 DNA reads TGCAGTGTTACGGGCAGGAACACTGAAGCTTTCTTT. Encoded protein: CSVTGRNTEAFF.